One T cell receptor (beta chain) is described in this entry. Its target is unknown. The data were taken from a study of OX40 agonist ivuxolimab in advanced cancers. Study in general: Eligibility rules accepted prior anti-PD-1, anti-PD-L1 or anti-CTLA-4 therapy, and roughly 40% had some. Study-level findings and limits: Circulating CD4+ and CD8+ T cells showed clonal expansion by week 6 at 0.1 to 3.0 mg/kg. Expansion of clones was among the lowest in partial responders at 0.1-3.0 mg/kg.

Measured with immunoSEQ multiplex PCR; TCRdb has only the in-frame clones, and not every one. This sample has just over 7,500 clones, with approximately 90% found just once. The CDR3 runs 16 residues. Germline-derived CDR1 and CDR2 are SGHTA and FQGNSA. Trimming left V 4 bases short and J 4 bases short, with 18 bases between. Sample: CD4+ or CD8+ T cells sorted from blood, taken in a trial of the OX40 agonist ivuxolimab. The sequence was obtained from an adult with an advanced solid tumor such as melanoma, head and neck, liver or kidney cancer. The chain recombines TRBV7-2 with TRBJ2-3, with a tentative D call TRBD2 (5 bases). DNA for the CDR3: TGTGCCAGCAGCTCCCAGCGGACGTGGGCGGCAGATACGCAGTATTTT. This codes for CASSSQRTWAADTQYF.